This T cell receptor (beta chain) emerged from a study of blood T cell repertoires in COVID-19. The overall study: Some COVID-19 samples were acute and others convalescent; all came from the United States, Italy and Spain. PBMCs, B-cell-depleted T cells, or T cells were the source of the cDNA or gDNA that made up the material.

How the authors handled the data: It was from reference gene primer amplification that nucleated cell counts were estimated. Using immunoSEQ multiplex PCR, the repertoire was profiled, and TCRdb retains in-frame clones only, with some absent. V, J and clone size are those of that table, while D and trimming were read from the DNA. The sample carries roughly 53,000 clones, over 75% recorded once. V was pared by 4 bases and J by 6 bases, with 10 bases of the junction left unmatched. CDR3 length: 14 amino acids. Per germline, CDR1 SGDLS and CDR2 YYNGEE. The sequencing sample was made of peripheral blood. The V gene is TRBV9, the J gene TRBJ2-7; TRBD1 agrees at 7 bases. This clonotype was obtained from a human donor in a cohort sampled during active COVID-19. Here the CDR3 reads CASSPKTGPGEQYF. DNA of the CDR3: TGTGCCAGCAGCCCAAAGACAGGGCCAGGCGAGCAGTACTTC.